A selection of T cell receptor beta chains follows, all from one sample in a study of T cell changes during pregnancy in multiple sclerosis. Profiling relied on immunoSEQ multiplex PCR, and the TCRdb table lists in-frame clones only, not all of them. The sample includes 80,000 to 130,000 clones, about 94% seen only once; the top ten take about 0.9%. The source was peripheral blood, collected before pregnancy. These receptors all come from a female donor with multiple sclerosis, enrolled in a pregnancy study. Each CDR3 is given with its conserved first and last residue. The order of the fields is J gene, clone size, CDR3 length, D gene, V gene, CDR3 DNA, CDR3 protein. The D gene is left open where the match is weak. Clone sizes are given selectively: once, few, many, or a class where the clone is expanded.

TRBJ2-5,-,14,-,TRBV4-2,TGTGCCAGCAGCCAAGATCGGACAAAAGGGACCCAGTACTTC,CASSQDRTKGTQYF
TRBJ2-2,once,14,-,TRBV19,TGTGCCAGTAGTCCTACTCCGAACACCGGGGAGCTGTTTTTT,CASSPTPNTGELFF
TRBJ2-7,-,14,-,TRBV19,TGTGCCAGTAGTTTGAGCGGCAGCTCCTACGAGCAGTACTTC,CASSLSGSSYEQYF
TRBJ1-1,-,15,-,TRBV27,TGTGCCAGCAGAAGGGGGAGGGGGAGAAGCACTGAAGCTTTCTTT,CASRRGRGRSTEAFF
TRBJ1-1,-,14,-,TRBV7-2,TGTGCCAGCAGCGGGCAGTCATTGAACACTGAAGCTTTCTTT,CASSGQSLNTEAFF
TRBJ2-3,-,15,TRBD2,TRBV7-8,TGTGCCAGCAGCTTAGCAGCGGGAAACACAGATACGCAGTATTTT,CASSLAAGNTDTQYF
TRBJ2-7,once,13,-,TRBV29-1,TGCAGCGTTGTTAGGACAGAAACCTACGAGCAGTACTTC,CSVVRTETYEQYF
TRBJ2-2,once,13,-,TRBV2,TGTGCCAGCGAGGGGCAGGGGTCCGGGGAGCTGTTTTTT,CASEGQGSGELFF
TRBJ2-2,-,14,-,TRBV30,TGTGCCTGGAGTATTACAGGGTACACCGGGGAGCTGTTTTTT,CAWSITGYTGELFF
TRBJ2-7,-,14,TRBD2,TRBV9,TGTGCCAGCAGCGTAGGGGGACTAGTAGCCGAGCAGTACTTC,CASSVGGLVAEQYF
TRBJ1-5,-,13,-,TRBV2,TGTGCCAGCACCTCCGAGGGGGTTCAGCCCCAGCATTTT,CASTSEGVQPQHF
TRBJ2-3,-,14,TRBD2,TRBV5-4,TGTGCCAGTACTAGCGGGAGTGCGACAGATACGCAGTATTTT,CASTSGSATDTQYF
TRBJ2-7,-,13,TRBD1,TRBV19,TGTGCCAGTAGTTACGACAGGGGGCCCGAGCAGTACTTC,CASSYDRGPEQYF
TRBJ1-3,-,16,TRBD1,TRBV7-8,TGTGCCAGCAGCTCCCGTCAGGGGGTCCCTGGAAACACCATATATTTT,CASSSRQGVPGNTIYF
TRBJ2-7,once,18,TRBD1,TRBV28,TGTGCCAGCAGCCCTGGGGACAGCAGTTTAATAAGCTCCTACGAGCAGTACTTC,CASSPGDSSLISSYEQYF
TRBJ2-1,-,16,TRBD2,TRBV7-2,TGTGCCAGCAGCTTAGAGGTGTCTAGCGGGAGGAATGAGCAGTTCTTC,CASSLEVSSGRNEQFF
TRBJ1-5,-,17,-,TRBV9,TGTGCCAGCAGCCCTTCCCCGGGTCCAAGGGAGAATCAGCCCCAGCATTTT,CASSPSPGPRENQPQHF
TRBJ2-1,-,13,-,TRBV7-2,TGTGCCAGCAGCACCTACCCCTACAATGAGCAGTTCTTC,CASSTYPYNEQFF
TRBJ2-3,-,14,-,TRBV4-2,TGTGCCAGCAGCCAAAAATGGCCCGATTTAACGCAGTATTTT,CASSQKWPDLTQYF
TRBJ1-1,-,13,-,TRBV4-1,TGCGCCAGCAGCCAACCCGGACAGCTTGAAGCTTTCTTT,CASSQPGQLEAFF
TRBJ2-1,-,13,TRBD2,TRBV7-9,TGTGCCAGCAGCTCGAGACTAGCCTATGAGCAGTTCTTC,CASSSRLAYEQFF
TRBJ2-6,-,18,TRBD1,TRBV7-4,TGTGCCAGCCCCAAGACCGGGACAGGCTACTCTGGGGCCAACGTCCTGACTTTC,CASPKTGTGYSGANVLTF
TRBJ2-5,few,12,-,TRBV5-1,TGCGCCAGCACGGGGTGGGAAGAGACCCAGTACTTC,CASTGWEETQYF
TRBJ2-7,-,11,-,TRBV30,TGTGCCTGGAGTGCTTCCTACGAGCAGTACTTC,CAWSASYEQYF
TRBJ2-6,-,13,-,TRBV15,TGTGCCACCAGCCTCTCTGGGGCCAACGTCCTGACTTTC,CATSLSGANVLTF
TRBJ2-1,-,16,TRBD2,TRBV9,TGTGCCAGCAGCCCCCGGGGGGAACTAGCGTCGAATGAGCAGTTCTTC,CASSPRGELASNEQFF
TRBJ2-3,-,12,-,TRBV2,TGTGCCACCGTCGGGGGCACAGATACGCAGTATTTT,CATVGGTDTQYF
TRBJ2-2,once,16,TRBD2,TRBV27,TGTGCCAGCAGTTTATTGCCCGCGGGAGCTGGCGGGGAGCTGTTTTTT,CASSLLPAGAGGELFF
TRBJ2-7,-,13,-,TRBV30,TGTGCCTGGAGTTCGAGCGGCTCCTACGAGCAGTACTTC,CAWSSSGSYEQYF
TRBJ2-1,-,14,-,TRBV28,TGTGCCAGCAGTTTAGGGACTCTGAACTATGAGCAGTTCTTC,CASSLGTLNYEQFF
TRBJ2-3,-,16,-,TRBV28,TGTGCCAGCAGTTTGTACAGGGTCGGGGGCACAGATACGCAGTATTTT,CASSLYRVGGTDTQYF
TRBJ2-4,-,15,-,TRBV6-5,TGTGCCAGCAGTTCACGACAGGTAGCCAAAAACATTCAGTACTTC,CASSSRQVAKNIQYF
TRBJ2-7,-,15,TRBD2,TRBV7-8,TGTGCCAGCAGCTTAGCGACGGGAGGGTCCTACGAGCAGTACTTC,CASSLATGGSYEQYF
TRBJ1-1,-,14,-,TRBV5-1,TGCGCCAGCAGCTTGGATACGGTCGGGACTGAAGCTTTCTTT,CASSLDTVGTEAFF
TRBJ1-5,-,13,-,TRBV7-2,TGTGCCAGCAGCTTAGAGACAATGCAGCCCCAGCATTTT,CASSLETMQPQHF
TRBJ2-2,-,14,TRBD1,TRBV11-1,TGTGCCAGCAGCGAGGACAGGGACACCGGGGAGCTGTTTTTT,CASSEDRDTGELFF
TRBJ2-3,-,16,TRBD2,TRBV9,TGTGCCAGCAGCGTAGCCCCAGCGGGAGGAACAGATACGCAGTATTTT,CASSVAPAGGTDTQYF
TRBJ1-1,-,13,-,TRBV18,TGTGCCAGCTCACCCGGGATGAACACTGAAGCTTTCTTT,CASSPGMNTEAFF
TRBJ2-3,-,18,TRBD2,TRBV2,TGTGCCAGCCCGAAAACCGGGACTAGCGGTTCTAGCACAGATACGCAGTATTTT,CASPKTGTSGSSTDTQYF
TRBJ2-2,-,14,-,TRBV28,TGTGCCACCAGGAGAGGGCCCAGCACCGGGGAGCTGTTTTTT,CATRRGPSTGELFF
TRBJ2-7,-,15,TRBD1,TRBV28,TGTGCCAGCAGTGCCGGACAGGGGATCTCCTACGAGCAGTACTTC,CASSAGQGISYEQYF
TRBJ1-1,-,16,-,TRBV5-4,TGTGCCAGCAGCTTAGTGGGTCGGACAGCGAACACTGAAGCTTTCTTT,CASSLVGRTANTEAFF
TRBJ2-1,once,12,-,TRBV9,TGTGCCAGCAGCGGGACTACCAGAGAGCAGTTCTTC,CASSGTTREQFF
TRBJ1-2,few,15,-,TRBV19,TGTGCCAGTAGTATAAGGGCGGCACAGGGCTATGGCTACACCTTC,CASSIRAAQGYGYTF
TRBJ1-4,-,15,TRBD1,TRBV5-1,TGCGCCAGCAGCTACGGGGACAGGGGGAGTGAAAAACTGTTTTTT,CASSYGDRGSEKLFF
TRBJ2-7,few,14,-,TRBV5-6,TGTGCCAGCAGCTTTGGAAACGGGATCGGGGAGCAGTACTTC,CASSFGNGIGEQYF
TRBJ2-5,-,13,TRBD1,TRBV30,TGTGCCTGGAGTGTACGGACAGGAGAGACCCAGTACTTC,CAWSVRTGETQYF